The entry below gives a single TCR beta chain sequence along with its context. What it recognizes is unknown. Trimming took 5 bases from V and 1 from J; bases not matched to a gene: 8. Per the germline V gene, CDR1 is MNHEY and CDR2 is SVGEGT. The CDR3 contains 17 residues. Method: immunoSEQ multiplex PCR; TCRdb's copy keeps in-frame clones and lacks some. The sample shows 120,000 or so clones, 90% of them seen only once. These data belong to a study of T cell responses to AZD1222 COVID-19 vaccine. Study observations and caveats: Distributed over spike, vaccine-associated CD4 TCRs predominated at 160-218 and 743-854. Repertoire samples came only from after the peak T cell response.

The V and J genes are TRBV6-2 or TRBV6-3 and TRBJ2-5; 12 nucleotides align to TRBD2. This receptor was taken from an adult in good health. Here the sequenced sample was peripheral blood, taken on day 0 of AZD1222 vaccination. Here the CDR3 reads CASSSATGLAGQETQYF. As DNA, the CDR3 is TGTGCCAGCAGTAGCGCAACGGGACTAGCGGGCCAAGAGACCCAGTACTTC.